The rows below give T cell receptor beta chains drawn from one sample of a study of early T cells in non-severe SARS-CoV-2 infection. In TCRdb, the 5' RACE reads were re-called with MiXCR into one record per CDR3 protein. The sample records some 71,000 distinct CDR3 sequences, about 9% being singletons. The specimen was whole blood. All receptors come from an adult who was a healthcare worker with PCR-confirmed SARS-CoV-2 infection or an uninfected control (not recorded which). Both conserved end residues are part of each CDR3. Each record gives: V gene, J gene, clone size, D gene, CDR3 protein, CDR3 DNA. A D gene is named only where the DNA matches it firmly. Not every row has a clone size; where given, it reads once, few, many or a size class.

v_gene: TRBV7-2
j_gene: TRBJ2-1
abundance: few
d_gene: TRBD1
CDR3aa: CASSLEGTASYNEQFF
CDR3nt: TGTGCCAGCAGCTTAGAGGGGACAGCCTCCTACAATGAGCAGTTCTTC

v_gene: TRBV5-8
j_gene: TRBJ2-7
abundance: few
d_gene: TRBD1
CDR3aa: CASSRGQPLTHEQYF
CDR3nt: TGTGCCAGCAGCCGGGGACAGCCGCTTACCCACGAGCAGTACTTC

v_gene: TRBV24-1
j_gene: TRBJ2-3
abundance: few
d_gene: TRBD1
CDR3aa: CATSDRDREVSDTQYF
CDR3nt: TGTGCCACCAGTGACAGGGACAGGGAGGTTTCAGATACGCAGTATTTT

v_gene: TRBV6-2/TRBV6-3
j_gene: TRBJ2-7
abundance: many
d_gene: -
CDR3aa: CASSPGHNYEQYF
CDR3nt: TGTGCCAGCAGCCCGGGACACAACTACGAGCAGTACTTC

v_gene: TRBV7-9
j_gene: TRBJ1-6
abundance: few
d_gene: -
CDR3aa: CASSKTESPLHF
CDR3nt: TGTGCCAGCAGCAAGACCGAGTCACCCCTCCACTTT

v_gene: TRBV29-1
j_gene: TRBJ1-2
abundance: -
d_gene: -
CDR3aa: CSGLQGNYGYTF
CDR3nt: TGCAGCGGCCTACAGGGAAACTATGGCTACACCTTC

v_gene: TRBV15
j_gene: TRBJ1-6
abundance: few
d_gene: TRBD1
CDR3aa: CATSREGGRNSPLHF
CDR3nt: TGTGCCACCAGCAGGGAAGGGGGCCGAAATTCACCCCTCCACTTT

v_gene: TRBV12-5
j_gene: TRBJ1-1
abundance: few
d_gene: -
CDR3aa: CASGLGTTGNTEAFF
CDR3nt: TGTGCTAGTGGTTTGGGGACAACTGGGAACACTGAAGCTTTCTTT

v_gene: TRBV7-2
j_gene: TRBJ2-2
abundance: -
d_gene: TRBD1
CDR3aa: CASRSGQGNTGELFF
CDR3nt: TGTGCCAGCAGGTCGGGACAGGGAAACACCGGGGAGCTGTTTTTT

v_gene: TRBV4-2
j_gene: TRBJ2-7
abundance: many
d_gene: TRBD2
CDR3aa: CASSQALVSGRAYEQYF
CDR3nt: TGTGCCAGCAGCCAAGCTCTTGTTAGCGGGAGGGCCTACGAGCAGTACTTC

v_gene: TRBV7-9
j_gene: TRBJ2-3
abundance: -
d_gene: -
CDR3aa: CASSSEYTGMTDTQYF
CDR3nt: TGTGCCAGCTCCTCCGAGTATACAGGGATGACAGATACGCAGTATTTT

v_gene: TRBV4-2
j_gene: TRBJ1-1
abundance: many
d_gene: -
CDR3aa: CASSQTLGLGTEAFF
CDR3nt: TGTGCCAGCAGCCAAACCCTGGGGCTGGGCACTGAAGCTTTCTTT

v_gene: TRBV7-2
j_gene: TRBJ2-7
abundance: few
d_gene: TRBD1
CDR3aa: CASSLGETGTYEQYF
CDR3nt: TGTGCCAGCAGCTTAGGGGAGACAGGGACGTACGAGCAGTACTTC

v_gene: TRBV4-1
j_gene: TRBJ1-5
abundance: -
d_gene: -
CDR3aa: CASSQDPGSDQPQHF
CDR3nt: TGCGCCAGCAGTCAAGATCCAGGGTCGGATCAGCCCCAGCATTTT

v_gene: TRBV29-1
j_gene: TRBJ2-1
abundance: many
d_gene: -
CDR3aa: CSVEVSTYNEQFF
CDR3nt: TGCAGCGTTGAAGTTTCCACCTACAATGAGCAGTTCTTC

v_gene: TRBV5-1
j_gene: TRBJ2-7
abundance: -
d_gene: -
CDR3aa: CASMASTGSYEQYF
CDR3nt: TGCGCCAGTATGGCCAGTACAGGATCCTACGAGCAGTACTTC

v_gene: TRBV5-6
j_gene: TRBJ2-5
abundance: -
d_gene: TRBD1
CDR3aa: CASSSPGQGQETQYF
CDR3nt: TGTGCCAGCAGCTCGCCGGGACAGGGACAAGAGACCCAGTACTTC

v_gene: TRBV7-2
j_gene: TRBJ2-7
abundance: few
d_gene: -
CDR3aa: CASSFHRSNEQYF
CDR3nt: TGTGCCAGCAGCTTTCACAGGTCCAACGAGCAGTACTTC

v_gene: TRBV5-8
j_gene: TRBJ2-3
abundance: many
d_gene: TRBD1
CDR3aa: CASSSGQGAITDTQYF
CDR3nt: TGTGCCAGCAGCTCCGGACAGGGGGCAATCACAGATACGCAGTATTTT

v_gene: TRBV6-2/TRBV6-3
j_gene: TRBJ2-6
abundance: many
d_gene: TRBD2
CDR3aa: CASTGRAPGANVLTF
CDR3nt: TGTGCCAGCACCGGGAGGGCCCCTGGGGCCAACGTCCTGACTTTC

v_gene: TRBV7-8
j_gene: TRBJ2-1
abundance: many
d_gene: TRBD2
CDR3aa: CASLTSGSYNEQFF
CDR3nt: TGTGCCAGTTTGACTAGCGGCTCCTACAATGAGCAGTTCTTC

v_gene: TRBV7-2
j_gene: TRBJ1-2
abundance: -
d_gene: -
CDR3aa: CASNLRGASANYGYTF
CDR3nt: TGTGCCAGCAACTTAAGGGGAGCAAGCGCTAACTATGGCTACACCTTC

v_gene: TRBV11-2
j_gene: TRBJ2-7
abundance: few
d_gene: -
CDR3aa: CASSLEAVNSYEQYF
CDR3nt: TGTGCCAGCAGCTTAGAAGCAGTGAACTCCTACGAGCAGTACTTC

v_gene: TRBV20-1
j_gene: TRBJ2-2
abundance: -
d_gene: TRBD2
CDR3aa: CSARTSGATNTGELFF
CDR3nt: TGCAGTGCTAGGACTAGCGGGGCCACGAACACCGGGGAGCTGTTTTTT

v_gene: TRBV20-1
j_gene: TRBJ2-2
abundance: -
d_gene: TRBD1
CDR3aa: CSANRGASTGELFF
CDR3nt: TGCAGTGCAAACAGGGGGGCGAGCACCGGGGAGCTGTTTTTT

v_gene: TRBV20-1
j_gene: TRBJ2-7
abundance: -
d_gene: -
CDR3aa: CSARDSGAGRSYEQYF
CDR3nt: TGCAGTGCTAGAGATTCCGGGGCAGGGAGGTCCTACGAGCAGTACTTC

v_gene: TRBV4-2
j_gene: TRBJ2-3
abundance: many
d_gene: -
CDR3aa: CASSHQLGETGTDTQYF
CDR3nt: TGTGCCAGCAGCCACCAGTTGGGAGAGACAGGCACAGATACGCAGTATTTT

v_gene: TRBV5-1
j_gene: TRBJ2-7
abundance: -
d_gene: TRBD1
CDR3aa: CASSSTGGFREQYF
CDR3nt: TGCGCCAGCAGCTCGACAGGGGGCTTTCGAGAGCAGTACTTC

v_gene: TRBV28
j_gene: TRBJ2-6
abundance: -
d_gene: -
CDR3aa: CASSAFRSGANVLTF
CDR3nt: TGTGCCAGCAGTGCATTCAGGTCCGGGGCCAACGTCCTGACTTTC

v_gene: TRBV6-6
j_gene: TRBJ2-7
abundance: -
d_gene: -
CDR3aa: CASSYRSSYEQYF
CDR3nt: TGTGCCAGCAGTTACCGGAGCTCCTACGAGCAGTACTTC

v_gene: TRBV7-6
j_gene: TRBJ1-3
abundance: many
d_gene: -
CDR3aa: CASSKTLGNTIYF
CDR3nt: TGTGCCAGCAGCAAAACACTGGGAAACACCATATATTTT

v_gene: TRBV10-3
j_gene: TRBJ2-2
abundance: -
d_gene: -
CDR3aa: CAISPNTGELFF
CDR3nt: TGTGCCATCAGTCCCAACACCGGGGAGCTGTTTTTT

v_gene: TRBV19
j_gene: TRBJ1-2
abundance: -
d_gene: TRBD1
CDR3aa: CASSPNRGIRSGYTF
CDR3nt: TGTGCCAGTAGTCCGAACAGGGGGATTCGGAGTGGCTACACCTTC

v_gene: TRBV19
j_gene: TRBJ2-7
abundance: many
d_gene: TRBD1
CDR3aa: CASSPGGSSVYEQYF
CDR3nt: TGTGCCAGTAGTCCAGGGGGCTCTTCGGTATACGAGCAGTACTTC

v_gene: TRBV2
j_gene: TRBJ2-3
abundance: -
d_gene: -
CDR3aa: CASRARGTQYF
CDR3nt: TGTGCCAGCAGGGCCCGAGGTACGCAGTATTTT

v_gene: TRBV7-8
j_gene: TRBJ2-7
abundance: few
d_gene: -
CDR3aa: CASTLDPFSYEQYF
CDR3nt: TGTGCCAGCACCTTGGATCCGTTCTCCTACGAGCAGTACTTC

v_gene: TRBV12-3/TRBV12-4
j_gene: TRBJ1-1
abundance: few
d_gene: -
CDR3aa: CASSFAGDTEAFF
CDR3nt: TGTGCCAGCAGTTTTGCGGGGGACACTGAAGCTTTCTTT

v_gene: TRBV30
j_gene: TRBJ1-2
abundance: -
d_gene: TRBD1
CDR3aa: CALPGQGRGYTF
CDR3nt: TGTGCCCTTCCGGGACAGGGTCGTGGCTACACCTTC

v_gene: TRBV7-9
j_gene: TRBJ1-4
abundance: many
d_gene: -
CDR3aa: CASTFGSEKLFF
CDR3nt: TGTGCCAGCACCTTCGGATCTGAAAAACTGTTTTTT

v_gene: TRBV5-6
j_gene: TRBJ2-4
abundance: many
d_gene: -
CDR3aa: CASSLVRRGAKNIQYF
CDR3nt: TGTGCCAGCAGCTTGGTCAGAAGAGGAGCCAAAAACATTCAGTACTTC

v_gene: TRBV29-1
j_gene: TRBJ2-7
abundance: many
d_gene: -
CDR3aa: CSARLNYEQYF
CDR3nt: TGCAGCGCTCGCCTCAACTACGAGCAGTACTTC

v_gene: TRBV6-5
j_gene: TRBJ2-2
abundance: many
d_gene: -
CDR3aa: CASSRDTDTGELFF
CDR3nt: TGTGCCAGCAGTCGGGACACCGACACCGGGGAGCTGTTTTTT

v_gene: TRBV28
j_gene: TRBJ2-1
abundance: -
d_gene: -
CDR3aa: CASSLLSSVGQEEQFF
CDR3nt: TGTGCCAGCAGTTTATTAAGTTCAGTGGGGCAGGAGGAGCAGTTCTTC

v_gene: TRBV3-1
j_gene: TRBJ2-2
abundance: -
d_gene: -
CDR3aa: CASSLPLGPGELFF
CDR3nt: TGTGCCAGCAGCCTGCCCCTTGGACCCGGGGAGCTGTTTTTT

v_gene: TRBV29-1
j_gene: TRBJ1-5
abundance: -
d_gene: -
CDR3aa: CSVEITSGQPQHF
CDR3nt: TGCAGCGTTGAAATCACTTCTGGGCAGCCCCAGCATTTT

v_gene: TRBV20-1
j_gene: TRBJ2-1
abundance: few
d_gene: TRBD2
CDR3aa: CSAGLAGYEQFF
CDR3nt: TGCAGTGCTGGACTAGCGGGCTATGAGCAGTTCTTC

v_gene: TRBV2
j_gene: TRBJ1-4
abundance: -
d_gene: TRBD1
CDR3aa: CASNDRDTNEKLFF
CDR3nt: TGTGCCAGCAACGACAGGGACACTAATGAAAAACTGTTTTTT

v_gene: TRBV7-6
j_gene: TRBJ2-6
abundance: many
d_gene: TRBD1
CDR3aa: CASSRDSSGANVLTF
CDR3nt: TGTGCCAGCAGCCGGGACAGCTCTGGGGCCAACGTCCTGACTTTC

v_gene: TRBV19
j_gene: TRBJ1-5
abundance: few
d_gene: -
CDR3aa: CASSIALLRNQPQHF
CDR3nt: TGTGCCAGTAGTATAGCTCTCCTCCGGAATCAGCCCCAGCATTTT

v_gene: TRBV30
j_gene: TRBJ2-7
abundance: -
d_gene: -
CDR3aa: CAWNRLMGEQYF
CDR3nt: TGTGCCTGGAACAGGTTAATGGGGGAGCAGTACTTC

v_gene: TRBV4-1
j_gene: TRBJ2-1
abundance: -
d_gene: -
CDR3aa: CASSQDPGNEQFF
CDR3nt: TGCGCCAGCAGCCAAGATCCCGGCAATGAGCAGTTCTTC

v_gene: TRBV3-1
j_gene: TRBJ1-2
abundance: many
d_gene: -
CDR3aa: CASSQDTGGGYGYTF
CDR3nt: TGTGCCAGCAGCCAAGATACAGGCGGAGGCTATGGCTACACCTTC